The 15 T cell receptor beta chains in this list originate from one sample, sequenced in a study of CD8 T cells in Susac syndrome. The RNA input was about 0.5 to 1 ug, and it was reverse transcribed with random hexamers. TCRdb re-derived calls from the immunoSEQ multiplex PCR reads in MiXCR, one entry per CDR3 protein. The data show 400,000 to 550,000 distinct CDR3 sequences, around 83% seen once. Sequencing was performed on CD8+ T cells from PBMCs. These receptors were taken from a human donor with multiple sclerosis.

The chain has TRBV6-6 and TRBJ2-7, with a tentative D call TRBD2 (6 bases). This CDR3 is 16 amino acids long. Trimming took off 2 bases at V and 3 bases at J, with 17 bases between the two ends. In germline, CDR1 is MNHNY, CDR2 SVGAGI (reference sequence). Here the CDR3 reads CASSYPPAGHYYEQYF. The CDR3 nucleotides are TGTGCCAGCAGTTACCCTCCAGCGGGCCACTACTACGAGCAGTACTTC.

The chain couples TRBV7-9 to TRBJ1-2; no firm D call. Trimming took 4 bases from V and 2 from J, leaving 20 bases between them. Germline CDR1 and CDR2: SEHNR and FQNEAQ (reference sequence). CDR3 length: 17 residues. DNA of the CDR3: TGTGCCAGCAGCTCAACGAGACCGGGATCCTCGAACTATGGCTACACCTTC. It translates to CASSSTRPGSSNYGYTF.

The CDR3 region is CASSHHPGDTQYF. The CDR3 nucleotides read TGTGCCAGCAGCCACCACCCGGGAGATACGCAGTATTTT. The gene calls are TRBV14 and TRBJ2-3, with D unclear. The germline V gene has CDR1 SGHDN and CDR2 FVKESK. The CDR3 runs to 13 residues. Trimming took off 3 bases at V and 5 bases at J, with 9 bases between the two ends.

This chain uses TRBV4-1 with TRBJ1-2, with D possibly being TRBD1 (6 bases). The CDR3 has 16 residues. Germline V lookup: CDR1 MGHRA, CDR2 YSYEKL. V was cut by 0 bases and J by 2 bases, with 13 bases left in between. This CDR3 is CASSQDLGTTNYGYTF. The CDR3, as DNA: TGCGCCAGCAGCCAAGATCTAGGGACAACGAACTATGGCTACACCTTC.

The rearrangement joins TRBV19 to TRBJ1-2; the D gene is possibly TRBD1 (5 bases). The germline V gene encodes CDR1 LNHDA and CDR2 SQIVND (reference sequence). The CDR3 extends over 14 amino acids. Trimming removed 5 bases from V and 4 bases from J, with 14 bases in between. The CDR3: CASSPPGLPYGYTF. CDR3 sequence (DNA): TGTGCCAGTAGTCCACCAGGGTTACCCTATGGCTACACCTTC.

The J gene is TRBJ2-3, the V gene TRBV6-5, with TRBD2 matching 9 bases. The CDR3 runs to 15 residues. Germline loops: CDR1 MNHEY, CDR2 SVGAGI. The V and J ends lost 5 bases and 2 bases, in that order; junction bases with no gene match: 5. CDR3 DNA: TGTGCCAGCAGTACCCTAGCGGGATACACAGATACGCAGTATTTT. Its protein is CASSTLAGYTDTQYF.

The chain uses TRBV7-9 and TRBJ2-1; the D gene is possibly TRBD1 (6 bases). In germline, CDR1 is SEHNR, CDR2 FQNEAQ (reference sequence). This CDR3 has 12 residues. V shed 5 bases and J shed 9 bases, with 11 bases lying between them. CDR3 DNA: TGTGCCAGCAGCCCCCAGGGGATTGAGCAGTTCTTC. Its translation is CASSPQGIEQFF.

The chain links TRBV29-1 to TRBJ2-7, with D perhaps being TRBD1 or TRBD2 (5 bases each). There are 12 residues in the CDR3. Germline lookup yields CDR1 SQVTM and CDR2 ANQGSEA. Deletions cut 4 bases from V and 4 bases from J, with 11 bases between. The CDR3: CSVAGTPYEQYF. The CDR3 DNA follows: TGCAGCGTTGCCGGGACGCCGTACGAGCAGTACTTC.

The chain couples TRBV29-1 to TRBJ1-5; TRBD1 matches at 7 bases. Trimming at V came to 6 bases and at J to 6 bases, leaving 11 bases not matched to a gene. CDR3 size: 14 residues. Germline values: CDR1 SQVTM, CDR2 ANQGSEA. This CDR3 is CSVASDRAGQPQHF. The CDR3 DNA reads TGCAGCGTGGCATCCGACAGGGCCGGTCAGCCCCAGCATTTT.

In DNA form, the CDR3 reads TGTGCCAGCACCGGAAGGGGCACAGATACGCAGTATTTT. This codes for CASTGRGTDTQYF. The rearrangement links TRBV11-1 to TRBJ2-3; D call uncertain. The germline V gene has CDR1 SGHAT and CDR2 FQDESV (reference sequence). This CDR3 has 13 amino acids. V gave up 7 bases and J gave up 1 base, with 9 bases separating them.

This chain links TRBV5-6 with TRBJ2-2; 13 bases align to TRBD2. Germline V gene data show CDR1 as SGHDT and CDR2 as YYEEEE. This CDR3 has 17 residues. With V trimmed by 4 bases and J by 1 base, 4 bases remained unmatched. CDR3 nucleotides: TGTGCCAGCAGCCCCGGACTAGCGGGGGAGAACACCGGGGAGCTGTTTTTT. Protein: CASSPGLAGENTGELFF.

The rearrangement joins TRBV20-1 to TRBJ2-5; 12 bases align to TRBD2. Trimming at V came to 2 bases and at J to 5 bases, leaving 6 bases not matched to a gene. The CDR3 loop spans 15 amino acids. Germline lookup yields CDR1 DFQATT and CDR2 SNEGSKA (reference sequence). The CDR3 nucleotides read TGCAGTGCTAGATCGACTAGCGGGAGATGGGAGACCCAGTACTTC. Its protein is CSARSTSGRWETQYF.

The chain joins TRBV25-1 to TRBJ1-1; D is perhaps TRBD1 (6 bases). Germline V gene lookup returns CDR1 MGHDK and CDR2 SYGVNS. V was shortened by 9 bases and J by 1 base, with 12 bases between the two germline ends. The CDR3 sequence is 13 residues long. The CDR3 is CASGKGGNTEAFF. CDR3 coding DNA: TGTGCCAGTGGGAAAGGGGGGAACACTGAAGCTTTCTTT.

This chain uses TRBV5-1 with TRBJ1-2; no clear D gene. V was pared by 4 bases and J by 6 bases, with 13 bases between. This CDR3 is built from 13 residues. Germline V gene lookup returns CDR1 SGHRS and CDR2 YFSETQ. CDR3 nucleotide sequence: TGCGCCAGCAGCGACCACCCGGCGGATGGCTACACCTTC. This encodes CASSDHPADGYTF.

The chain employs TRBV7-9 and TRBJ2-1; 7 nucleotides agree with TRBD1. Germline trimming cut 0 bases from V and 6 bases from J; bases unmatched to any gene: 14. Germline V gives CDR1 SEHNR, CDR2 FQNEAQ (reference sequence). The length of the CDR3 is 18 residues. As DNA, the CDR3 is TGTGCCAGCAGCTTAGCGTTAACGGCCTTAACAGGGGCCAATGAGCAGTTCTTC. It encodes CASSLALTALTGANEQFF. The full variable domain, in which reference TRBV7-9 and TRBJ2-1 provide the parts outside the CDR3, is DTGVSQNPRHKITKRGQNVTFRCDPISEHNRLYWYRQTLGQGPEFLTYFQNEAQLEKSRLLSDRFSAERPKGSFSTLEIQRTEQGDSAMYLCASSLALTALTGANEQFFGPGTRLTVL.